Below, 13 T cell receptor beta chains from the same sample are listed, as sequenced in a study of CD8 T cells in Susac syndrome. Random hexamers were used to reverse transcribe an amount of about 0.45 to 1 ug RNA. In TCRdb, the immunoSEQ multiplex PCR reads were re-called with MiXCR into one record per CDR3 protein. Of roughly 150,000 distinct CDR3 sequences listed, approximately 95% are singletons. Sequences were obtained from CD4+ T cells from PBMCs. The receptors were gathered from a human donor with Susac syndrome.

The chain employs TRBV14 and TRBJ2-3; D unclear. V lost 1 base, J lost 11 bases, and 13 bases lay in between. Germline V gene data show CDR1 as SGHDN and CDR2 as FVKESK. The CDR3 has 13 amino acids. The CDR3 nucleotides read TGTGCCAGCAGCCAAGGAGCTCTGGAGAAGCAGTATTTT. Translation: CASSQGALEKQYF.

A single count supports this clonotype. The rearrangement links TRBV12-3 or TRBV12-4 to TRBJ1-1; 8 bases map to TRBD1. The CDR3 runs 14 residues. J lost 2 bases, V lost 6 bases, and 5 bases had no gene match. CDR3 loop: CASRPTGENTEAFF. In nucleotides, the CDR3 is TGTGCCAGCAGGCCGACAGGGGAAAACACTGAAGCTTTCTTT.

The chain employs TRBV20-1 and TRBJ2-2, with D maybe TRBD2 (5 bases). The CDR3 has 14 residues. V dropped 6 bases and J dropped 4 bases, with 15 bases sitting between them. The germline CDR1 and CDR2 sequences are DFQATT and SNEGSKA (reference sequence). The CDR3 nucleotides are TGCAGTGCCTTACGTCTAGAGGGCACCGGGGAGCTGTTTTTT. Translation gives CSALRLEGTGELFF.

The gene calls are TRBV12-3 or TRBV12-4 and TRBJ2-7; D is perhaps TRBD1 or TRBD2 (5 bases each). The CDR3 is 14 amino acids. V was cut by 4 bases and J by 0 bases, with 10 bases left in between. The CDR3 spells CASSSGRDSYEQYF. CDR3 DNA: TGTGCCAGCAGTTCGGGACGGGACTCCTACGAGCAGTACTTC.

This sequence joins TRBV28 and TRBJ2-1, with 7 bases lining up with TRBD1. The CDR3 loop spans 16 amino acids. CDR1 and CDR2 from the germline V gene are MDHEN and SYDVKM. V shed 3 bases, J shed 7 bases, and the junction held 12 bases outside the gene matches. The CDR3 spells CASSFSTGDWANEQFF. DNA of the CDR3: TGTGCCAGCAGTTTCTCTACAGGGGATTGGGCGAATGAGCAGTTCTTC.

V gene TRBV20-1 combines with J gene TRBJ1-2; 7 bases agree with TRBD1. With V trimmed by 1 base and J by 4 bases, 3 bases remained unmatched. Looked up from germline, CDR1 is DFQATT and CDR2 is SNEGSKA (reference sequence). This CDR3 has 13 amino acids. This CDR3 reads CSARGGQSYGYTF. Here the CDR3 DNA reads TGCAGTGCTAGAGGGGGACAGAGCTATGGCTACACCTTC.

This clonotype was seen more than once but under ten times. This rearrangement joins TRBV18 to TRBJ2-3; D is possibly TRBD2 (5 bases). The CDR3 length is 12 residues. V shed 2 bases and J shed 5 bases, with 5 bases lying between them. Germline V gives CDR1 KGHSH, CDR2 LQKENI. DNA of the CDR3: TGTGCCAGCTCACCAGCGGGAGATACGCAGTATTTT. It translates to CASSPAGDTQYF.

This chain connects TRBV25-1 to TRBJ1-1; no clear D gene. In germline, CDR1 is MGHDK, CDR2 SYGVNS. The ends were cut back, 1 base at V and 7 bases at J, with 4 bases in the middle. The CDR3 sequence is 11 residues long. The CDR3 is CASSEWGEAFF. In nucleotides, the CDR3 is TGTGCCAGCAGTGAATGGGGTGAAGCTTTCTTT.

This sequence joins TRBV7-9 and TRBJ2-5, with D tentatively TRBD2 (6 bases). The V gene's germline CDR1 is SEHNR and CDR2 FQNEAQ (reference sequence). The CDR3 is 16 amino acids. The V and J ends lost 1 base and 5 bases respectively, with 17 bases between them. In nucleotides, the CDR3 is TGTGCCAGCAGCTTAGGCTCTGGGACTGTTCGGGAGACCCAGTACTTC. It yields the protein CASSLGSGTVRETQYF. Drawing the rest from reference TRBV7-9 and TRBJ2-5, the complete variable domain is DTGVSQNPRHKITKRGQNVTFRCDPISEHNRLYWYRQTLGQGPEFLTYFQNEAQLEKSRLLSDRFSAERPKGSFSTLEIQRTEQGDSAMYLCASSLGSGTVRETQYFGPGTRLLVL.

The J gene is TRBJ2-3, the V gene TRBV29-1; possibly TRBD1 for D (5 bases). Per germline, CDR1 SQVTM and CDR2 ANQGSEA. The ends were cut back, 7 bases at V and 6 bases at J, with 14 bases in the middle. This CDR3 region has 12 residues. The CDR3 DNA reads TGCAGCGATGCTTCAGGGATCGATACGCAGTATTTT. As protein: CSDASGIDTQYF.

This clonotype has just one count. The V and J genes are TRBV29-1 and TRBJ2-3; no definite D call. The CDR3 runs 14 residues. Trimming shortened V by 5 bases and J by 0 bases, and 12 bases separated the two germline ends. Germline loops: CDR1 SQVTM, CDR2 ANQGSEA. CDR3 sequence reads: CSVSYLGSTDTQYF. In nucleotides, the CDR3 is TGCAGCGTTTCCTATCTAGGGAGCACAGATACGCAGTATTTT.

The genes are TRBV14 and TRBJ2-5; D gene unclear. Trimming shortened V by 3 bases and J by 5 bases, and 7 bases separated the two germline ends. The CDR3 is 12 amino acids. CDR1 and CDR2 from the germline V gene are SGHDN and FVKESK. The CDR3 bases are TGTGCCAGCAGCCACGTCGTGGAGACCCAGTACTTC. Translation: CASSHVVETQYF.

The gene calls are TRBV19 and TRBJ2-5; TRBD1 aligns across 10 bases. This CDR3 comprises 14 residues. V lost 5 bases and J lost 4; bases outside the gene matches: 4. The germline V gene has CDR1 LNHDA and CDR2 SQIVND (reference sequence). Here the CDR3 reads CASSDRGRRETQYF. The CDR3 DNA reads as TGTGCCAGTAGTGACAGGGGGCGTCGAGAGACCCAGTACTTC.